What follows are 31 T cell receptor beta chains derived from one specimen sequenced in a study of beta chain features in type 1 diabetes. The authors reverse transcribed all of the isolated RNA, so sequencing captured expressed TCRB transcripts. Using immunoSEQ multiplex PCR, the repertoire was profiled, and TCRdb retains in-frame clones only, with some absent. The sample carries about 360,000 clones, 10% to 15% recorded once. The specimen was naive CD4+ T cells from blood. Receptors originate from a man aged 18 to 29 in good health.

The V and J genes are TRBV7-2 and TRBJ1-1; D is perhaps TRBD1 (6 bases). The germline gives CDR1 SGHTA, CDR2 FQGNSA. The CDR3 loop spans 13 amino acids. V dropped 4 bases and J dropped 5 bases, with 11 bases sitting between them. Here the CDR3 reads CASSSRGTTEAFF. The CDR3 DNA follows: TGTGCCAGCAGCTCGAGGGGGACGACTGAAGCTTTCTTT.

The table lists this clone with a few counts. The chain employs TRBV19 and TRBJ2-6, with 7 bases lining up with TRBD1. The CDR3 is 16 amino acids. J was trimmed by 0 bases and V by 9 bases; bases with no gene match: 8. CDR1 and CDR2 (germline): LNHDA, SQIVND (reference sequence). The CDR3 nucleotides are TGTGCCAGCAAGACAGGGATCCGCTCTGGGGCCAACGTCCTGACTTTC. Protein: CASKTGIRSGANVLTF.

The chain carries TRBV29-1 and TRBJ2-7, with 7 positions matching TRBD1. The CDR3 consists of 13 residues. J gave up 6 bases and V 6 bases, and 11 bases lay outside the gene matches. The germline V gene has CDR1 SQVTM and CDR2 ANQGSEA. The CDR3 nucleotides are TGCAGCGTACGTACCAGGGGGTCGATCGAGCAGTACTTC. It encodes CSVRTRGSIEQYF.

CDR3 DNA sequence: TGCGCCAGCAGCCGCACGGGGGTCTGGACCGGGGAGCTGTTTTTT. This sequence encodes CASSRTGVWTGELFF. The gene calls are TRBV4-3 and TRBJ2-2; maybe TRBD2 (6 bases). V was trimmed by 4 bases and J by 5 bases, leaving 14 bases between them. Germline loops: CDR1 LGHNA, CDR2 YSLEER. The CDR3 covers 15 residues.

This clone was observed a handful of times. The chain links TRBV4-1 to TRBJ2-1; 11 bases are shared with TRBD1. Trimming removed 2 bases from V and 11 bases from J; junction bases left unmatched: 14. Germline-derived CDR1 and CDR2 are MGHRA and YSYEKL. The CDR3 contains 17 residues. The CDR3 loop is CASSQPAGTGGLAKQFF. CDR3 bases: TGCGCCAGCAGCCAACCCGCCGGGACAGGGGGTTTGGCAAAGCAGTTCTTC.

The table lists this clone with a few counts. The chain uses TRBV29-1 and TRBJ1-1; possibly TRBD1 for D (6 bases). The CDR3 runs to 13 residues. Germline CDR1 SQVTM, CDR2 ANQGSEA. V dropped 7 bases and J dropped 5 bases, with 17 bases sitting between them. CDR3 in DNA: TGCAGCGCTGTACAGGGAAGGGAAACTGAAGCTTTCTTT. Translating it yields CSAVQGRETEAFF.

Only a few counts were recorded for this clone. The J gene is TRBJ2-1, the V gene TRBV9; D might be TRBD1 (6 bases). The CDR3 extends over 16 amino acids. V was shortened by 0 bases and J by 1 base, with 11 bases between the two germline ends. Germline values: CDR1 SGDLS, CDR2 YYNGEE. This chain's CDR3 is CASSVASQGSYNEQFF. DNA of the CDR3: TGTGCCAGCAGCGTAGCGTCTCAGGGGTCCTACAATGAGCAGTTCTTC. The whole variable domain, filled in from reference TRBV9 and TRBJ2-1, reads DSGVTQTPKHLITATGQRVTLRCSPRSGDLSVYWYQQSLDQGLQFLIQYYNGEERAKGNILERFSAQQFPDLHSELNLSSLELGDSALYFCASSVASQGSYNEQFFGPGTRLTVL.

The genes are TRBV30 and TRBJ1-2; D might be TRBD1 (5 bases). The CDR3 has 13 amino acids. V was shortened by 3 bases and J by 4 bases, with 12 bases between the two germline ends. Germline V gene sequence: CDR1 GTSNPN, CDR2 SVGIG (reference sequence). CDR3 loop: CAWSLIQGYGYTF. The CDR3, as DNA: TGTGCCTGGAGCCTTATCCAGGGCTATGGCTACACCTTC.

The gene calls are TRBV27 and TRBJ1-1, with D unresolved. Trimming shortened V by 3 bases and J by 1 base, and 6 bases separated the two germline ends. The CDR3 covers 13 residues. The germline gives CDR1 MNHEY, CDR2 SMNVEV (reference sequence). The CDR3 loop is CASSLRENTEAFF. The CDR3 nucleotides are TGTGCCAGCAGTTTGAGGGAGAACACTGAAGCTTTCTTT.

This chain joins TRBV19 and TRBJ1-5, with D maybe TRBD1 (5 bases). V dropped 0 bases and J dropped 6 bases, with 12 bases sitting between them. Germline CDR1 and CDR2: LNHDA and SQIVND (reference sequence). This CDR3 is built from 15 residues. The CDR3 is CASSIDRDNSQPQHF. In nucleotides, the CDR3 is TGTGCCAGTAGTATAGACAGGGATAACAGTCAGCCCCAGCATTTT. The variable domain in full, with the rest retrieved from reference TRBV19 and TRBJ1-5, is DGGITQSPKYLFRKEGQNVTLSCEQNLNHDAMYWYRQDPGQGLRLIYYSQIVNDFQKGDIAEGYSVSREKKESFPLTVTSAQKNPTAFYLCASSIDRDNSQPQHFGDGTRLSIL.

This clone was counted a single time. The chain recombines TRBV7-2 with TRBJ2-3; maybe TRBD1 (5 bases). CDR1 is SGHTA, CDR2 FQGNSA, per germline. Deletions cut 5 bases from V and 1 base from J, with 13 bases between. The CDR3 extends over 15 amino acids. In DNA form, the CDR3 reads TGTGCCAGCAGCCTCTGGACAACTGGCACAGATACGCAGTATTTT. Its translation is CASSLWTTGTDTQYF.

The V and J genes are TRBV4-2 and TRBJ2-7; possibly TRBD2 for D (6 bases). The CDR3 totals 18 residues. V lost 2 bases to trimming and J lost 0 bases, with 20 bases between them. From germline, CDR1 is LGHNA and CDR2 YNFKEQ. Written as DNA, the CDR3 is TGTGCCAGCAGCCAATTTCCGGGACTCCTACCTGGCTCCTACGAGCAGTACTTC. Translation gives CASSQFPGLLPGSYEQYF.

The chain recombines TRBV7-3 with TRBJ1-6; 7 positions agree with TRBD1. The length of the CDR3 is 15 residues. In germline, CDR1 is SGHTA, CDR2 FQGTGA. V lost 5 bases and J lost 5; bases outside the gene matches: 6. CDR3 in amino acids: CASSGRDRDNSPLHF. The CDR3 DNA reads as TGTGCCAGCAGCGGCCGGGACAGAGATAATTCACCCCTCCACTTT.

This clone has only a few counts. This rearrangement joins TRBV18 to TRBJ2-7; a possible D gene is TRBD1 (6 bases). V was trimmed by 4 bases and J by 3 bases, leaving 10 bases between them. Germline loops: CDR1 KGHSH, CDR2 LQKENI. This CDR3 contains 13 residues. The CDR3 nucleotides read TGTGCCAGCTCACTCAACAGGGACTACGAGCAGTACTTC. This gives the protein CASSLNRDYEQYF.

This clone appeared a few times. The chain recombines TRBV5-1 with TRBJ2-7; 10 positions match TRBD1. The CDR3 consists of 17 residues. Trimming took 2 bases from V and 6 from J; bases not matched to a gene: 14. Germline V gene sequence: CDR1 SGHRS, CDR2 YFSETQ. This CDR3 reads CASSFNRPTGGGGEQYF. CDR3 in DNA: TGCGCCAGCAGCTTCAATCGCCCGACAGGGGGCGGGGGCGAGCAGTACTTC.

This clone was detected only once. V gene TRBV5-6 combines with J gene TRBJ1-5; D uncertain. Germline-derived CDR1 and CDR2 are SGHDT and YYEEEE. The V and J ends lost 1 base and 5 bases respectively, with 4 bases between them. This CDR3 is built from 12 residues. CDR3 loop: CASSLWHQPQHF. In nucleotides, the CDR3 is TGTGCCAGCAGCTTGTGGCATCAGCCCCAGCATTTT.

V usage is TRBV27 and J usage is TRBJ1-5, with TRBD1 as a possible D gene (5 bases). The CDR3 has 14 amino acids. Germline lookup yields CDR1 MNHEY and CDR2 SMNVEV (reference sequence). The V gene lost 1 base and the J gene lost 6 bases, with 10 bases spanning the gap. The CDR3, as DNA: TGTGCCAGCAGTTTATACGGGGGGAGTCAGCCCCAGCATTTT. This sequence encodes CASSLYGGSQPQHF.

This clone was observed a few times. This chain connects TRBV7-2 to TRBJ1-2; D not resolved. The CDR3 has 13 amino acids. The ends were cut back, 5 bases at V and 5 bases at J, with 12 bases in the middle. Per the germline V gene, CDR1 is SGHTA and CDR2 is FQGNSA. The CDR3 DNA sequence: TGTGCCAGCAGCGTTCAGAATTCATATGGCTACACCTTC. It is translated as CASSVQNSYGYTF.

This clone was seen only a few times. Other DNA sequences in this sample translate to the same CDR3. The chain couples TRBV30 to TRBJ2-5; maybe TRBD1 (6 bases). V lost 2 bases, J lost 4 bases, and 11 bases lay in between. The germline CDR1 and CDR2 sequences are GTSNPN and SVGIG (reference sequence). This CDR3 has 13 residues. The CDR3 protein is CAWSSGGRETQYF. As DNA, the CDR3 is TGTGCCTGGAGTAGTGGGGGCCGAGAGACCCAGTACTTC. Based on the CDR3 plus reference TRBV30 and TRBJ2-5, the full variable domain is SQTIHQWPATLVQPVGSPLSLECTVEGTSNPNLYWYRQAAGRGLQLLFYSVGIGQISSEVPQNLSASRPQDRQFILSSKKLLLSDSGFYLCAWSSGGRETQYFGPGTRLLVL.

The V gene is TRBV4-2, the J gene TRBJ1-2; D gene ambiguous. This CDR3 contains 15 residues. Germline V CDR1 and CDR2: LGHNA, YNFKEQ. V shed 4 bases and J shed 5 bases, with 17 bases lying between them. CDR3 sequence (DNA): TGTGCCAGCAGCCCCTGGGCCGGGAATGGGTATGGCTACACCTTC. Its protein product is CASSPWAGNGYGYTF.

This clone has just a few counts. V and J are TRBV7-2 and TRBJ1-1, with 7 bases matching TRBD1. The V gene's germline CDR1 is SGHTA and CDR2 FQGNSA. J was trimmed by 4 bases and V by 4 bases; bases with no gene match: 6. The CDR3 has 14 residues. This CDR3 reads CASSSRQGRTEAFF. As DNA, the CDR3 is TGTGCCAGCAGCTCCCGACAGGGTCGCACTGAAGCTTTCTTT.

This clone turned up a few times. The V gene is TRBV18, the J gene TRBJ1-5, with 7 bases fitting TRBD1. The trim removed 4 bases at V and 7 bases at J, leaving 4 bases unmatched. The length of the CDR3 is 13 residues. The germline CDR1 and CDR2 sequences are KGHSH and LQKENI. CDR3 in amino acids: CASSLDRDQPQHF. The CDR3 nucleotides are TGTGCCAGCTCACTCGACAGGGACCAGCCCCAGCATTTT.

This clone occurred many times. The chain recombines TRBV4-3 with TRBJ2-7; TRBD1 matches 9 bases. Per the germline V gene, CDR1 is LGHNA and CDR2 is YSLEER. The CDR3 extends over 14 amino acids. The J segment lost 5 bases and the V segment lost 1 base, leaving 3 bases of the junction unmatched. CDR3 in amino acids: CASSQAGQGDEQYF. The DNA for the CDR3 is TGCGCCAGCAGCCAAGCGGGACAGGGCGACGAGCAGTACTTC.

This clone was seen a handful of times. V gene TRBV7-8 combines with J gene TRBJ1-1; D possibly corresponds to TRBD1 (6 bases). The CDR3 runs to 14 residues. Trimming pared 4 bases from V and 4 bases from J, leaving 13 bases between. Germline lookup yields CDR1 SGHVS and CDR2 FQNEAQ. The chain's CDR3 is CASSSYRVGTEAFF. CDR3 bases: TGTGCCAGCAGCTCCTACAGGGTTGGCACTGAAGCTTTCTTT.

This clone showed up just a few times. The genes are TRBV12-5 and TRBJ2-3, with 7 bases fitting TRBD1. The CDR3 loop spans 15 amino acids. J was trimmed by 0 bases and V by 5 bases; bases with no gene match: 5. CDR1 is LGHNT, CDR2 FRNRAP, per germline. CDR3 loop: CASGPGQLSTDTQYF. In DNA, the CDR3 is TGTGCTAGTGGTCCGGGACAGCTTAGCACAGATACGCAGTATTTT. The full variable domain, rest sourced from reference TRBV12-5 and TRBJ2-3, is DARVTQTPRHKVTEMGQEVTMRCQPILGHNTVFWYRQTMMQGLELLAYFRNRAPLDDSGMPKDRFSAEMPDATLATLKIQPSEPRDSAVYFCASGPGQLSTDTQYFGPGTRLTVL.

J is TRBJ2-2 and V is TRBV4-2, with TRBD1 identical over 8 bases. Losses at the gene ends were 3 bases for V and 1 base for J; bases not matched to a gene: 1. CDR1 is LGHNA, CDR2 YNFKEQ, per germline. The CDR3 extends over 15 amino acids. This CDR3 is CASSHGQGNTGELFF. For the CDR3, the DNA is TGTGCCAGCAGCCATGGACAGGGGAACACCGGGGAGCTGTTTTTT.

The CDR3 nucleotides are TGTGCCTGGAGTGCACGCGGGACTAGCGTAACCTACGAGCAGTACTTC. Its translation is CAWSARGTSVTYEQYF. This sequence joins TRBV30 and TRBJ2-7; 10 nucleotides line up with TRBD2. The CDR3 runs 16 residues. Germline trimming cut 1 base from V and 2 bases from J; bases unmatched to any gene: 8. CDR1 is GTSNPN and CDR2 is SVGIG in the germline V gene (reference sequence).

J is TRBJ2-1 and V is TRBV10-3, with a weak D call TRBD2 (6 bases). Deletions cut 0 bases from V and 4 bases from J, with 13 bases between. The CDR3 extends over 16 amino acids. The germline V gene encodes CDR1 ENHRY and CDR2 SYGVKD. The CDR3 nucleotides are TGTGCCATCAGTGAGTCGGCGGGGCCTGGGTACAATGAGCAGTTCTTC. This sequence encodes CAISESAGPGYNEQFF.

The chain is built from TRBV7-3 and TRBJ1-2, with 10 bases matching TRBD1. The CDR3 loop spans 15 amino acids. V lost 3 bases, J lost 4 bases, and 5 bases stayed unmatched. Germline CDR1 reads SGHTA; CDR2 reads FQGTGA. Written as DNA, the CDR3 is TGTGCCAGCAGCTTCGGGACAGGGGTCCCCTATGGCTACACCTTC. It codes for CASSFGTGVPYGYTF.

A few counts support this clone. The rearrangement links TRBV6-4 to TRBJ2-2; TRBD1 might be the D (7 bases). Germline-derived CDR1 and CDR2 are MRHNA and SNTAGT. Trimming took 5 bases from V and 6 from J, leaving 19 bases between them. This CDR3 contains 16 residues. The CDR3 nucleotides read TGTGCCAGCAGTCCGCTAGGAGGGGGCGATCCCGGGGAGCTGTTTTTT. This translates into CASSPLGGGDPGELFF.

The table lists this clone with a few counts. This chain joins TRBV5-4 and TRBJ1-1, with 8 bases matching TRBD1. This CDR3 has 14 amino acids. Germline V gives CDR1 SGHNT, CDR2 YYREEE (reference sequence). The V and J ends lost 4 bases and 6 bases, in that order; junction bases with no gene match: 8. The CDR3 DNA reads TGTGCCAGCAGCCAAGATCGACAGGGGCCTGAAGCTTTCTTT. Its protein is CASSQDRQGPEAFF.